Shown below are 15 T cell receptor beta chains from a single sample sequenced in a study of spatial heterogeneity in lung cancer. TCRdb fed the 5' RACE reads into MiXCR, producing one record per CDR3 protein. The sample lists about 94,000 distinct CDR3 sequences; roughly 21% were seen once. Time point denoted: blood at routine non-recurrence follow-up after resection. The sample in question was PBMCs, obtained at follow-up. These receptors were taken from a male donor with early-stage non-small cell lung cancer.

The chain links TRBV20-1 to TRBJ2-3; 8 nucleotides align to TRBD1. The germline V gene encodes CDR1 DFQATT and CDR2 SNEGSKA (reference sequence). The ends lost 6 bases at V and 4 bases at J; junction bases unmatched: 12. There are 15 residues in the CDR3. CDR3 loop: CSARHPGGRADTQYF. The CDR3 region has the DNA TGCAGTGCCCGACACCCAGGGGGCAGGGCAGATACGCAGTATTTT.

The chain is built from TRBV6-1 and TRBJ2-7; no reliable D call. Trimming pared 4 bases from V and 3 bases from J, leaving 4 bases between. Germline CDR1 is MNHNS and CDR2 is SASEGT. The CDR3 runs to 11 residues. The CDR3 sequence is CASSGNYEQYV. The CDR3 bases are TGTGCCAGCAGTGGAAACTACGAGCAGTACGTC.

The CDR3 DNA reads TGTGCCAGCAGGGAGACTAACTATGGCTACACCTTC. It yields the protein CASRETNYGYTF. V usage is TRBV2 and J usage is TRBJ1-2; D uncertain. Germline V gene data show CDR1 as SNHLY and CDR2 as FYNNEI. The CDR3 is made up of 12 amino acids. V lost 6 bases, J lost 0 bases, and 5 bases lay in between.

In its sample, this clonotype was seen a few times. The chain carries TRBV12-5 and TRBJ2-2; no firm D call. The CDR3 is 16 amino acids. V lost 2 bases, J lost 7 bases, and 17 bases lay in between. The germline CDR1 and CDR2 sequences are LGHNT and FRNRAP. CDR3 protein: CASGLTRAPVGGELFF. The CDR3 DNA reads TGTGCTAGTGGTTTGACTCGGGCACCCGTTGGCGGGGAGCTGTTTTTT. Filled out from reference TRBV12-5 and TRBJ2-2, the complete variable domain reads DARVTQTPRHKVTEMGQEVTMRCQPILGHNTVFWYRQTMMQGLELLAYFRNRAPLDDSGMPKDRFSAEMPDATLATLKIQPSEPRDSAVYFCASGLTRAPVGGELFFGEGSRLTVL.

The rearrangement links TRBV5-1 to TRBJ1-6, with TRBD1 matching 7 bases. V lost 0 bases and J lost 7; bases outside the gene matches: 4. Germline CDR1 SGHRS, CDR2 YFSETQ. The CDR3 length is 15 residues. For the CDR3, the DNA is TGCGCCAGCAGCTTGGCCGACAGGGAAAATTCACCCCTCCACTTT. It translates to CASSLADRENSPLHF.

This clonotype was counted between two and nine times. This sequence joins TRBV5-1 and TRBJ2-1, with 7 nucleotides matching TRBD2. Germline assignment: CDR1 SGHRS and CDR2 YFSETQ. CDR3 length: 15 amino acids. The V gene end was trimmed by 4 bases and the J gene end by 5 bases; junction bases not matched to a gene: 9. The CDR3 spells CASSPSGGSHNEQFF. The CDR3, as DNA: TGCGCCAGCAGCCCCTCCGGCGGGAGCCACAATGAGCAGTTCTTC.

This clonotype turned up a few times. The rearrangement uses TRBV7-8 and TRBJ2-7, with 9 nucleotides matching TRBD1. V was pared by 2 bases and J by 6 bases, with 5 bases of the junction left unmatched. Germline V lookup: CDR1 SGHVS, CDR2 FQNEAQ. The CDR3 loop spans 14 amino acids. Here the CDR3 reads CASSLRTGGREQYF. CDR3 nucleotide sequence: TGTGCCAGCAGCTTAAGAACAGGGGGCCGCGAGCAGTACTTC.

The chain is built from TRBV27 and TRBJ2-7; no clear D. The V gene lost 5 bases and the J gene lost 3 bases, with 17 bases spanning the gap. The germline V gene encodes CDR1 MNHEY and CDR2 SMNVEV (reference sequence). This CDR3 spans 15 amino acids. The CDR3 is CASSSRTGLGYEQYF. The CDR3 DNA is TGTGCCAGCAGTAGTCGAACGGGCCTTGGCTACGAGCAGTACTTC.

This chain connects TRBV14 to TRBJ1-1, with a tentative D call TRBD1 (6 bases). The CDR3 totals 15 residues. CDR1 is SGHDN and CDR2 is FVKESK in the germline V gene. Trimming pared 4 bases from V and 4 bases from J, leaving 16 bases between. CDR3 nucleotide sequence: TGTGCCAGCAGCCGACTCAGGGGAGATGGCACTGAAGCTTTCTTT. This encodes CASSRLRGDGTEAFF.

This clonotype was counted between two and nine times. One junction end disagrees with the germline gene, perhaps due to a read error. The chain uses TRBV11-2 and TRBJ1-2, with TRBD1 matching over 7 bases. This CDR3 comprises 13 residues. Germline values: CDR1 SGHAT, CDR2 FQNNGV. The CDR3: CASSIDRAGGYTF. DNA of the CDR3: TGTGCCAGCAGCATAGACAGGGCAGGCGGCTACACCTTC.

This clonotype was observed at least ten times. This chain connects TRBV29-1 to TRBJ2-4; TRBD1 agrees at 7 bases. CDR3 length equals 13 residues. The V segment lost 4 bases and the J segment 6 bases; nucleotides outside the gene matches: 6. Per the germline V gene, CDR1 is SQVTM and CDR2 is ANQGSEA. In DNA form, the CDR3 reads TGCAGCGTTGGACCGGGACAGTTAAACATTCAGTACTTC. It translates to CSVGPGQLNIQYF.

This clonotype has just a few counts. The chain joins TRBV6-5 to TRBJ2-3, with D tentatively TRBD1 or TRBD2 (5 bases each). Germline-derived CDR1 and CDR2 are MNHEY and SVGAGI. CDR3 length: 13 residues. V lost 4 bases and J 0 bases, leaving 5 bases between the germline ends. Here the CDR3 DNA reads TGTGCCAGCAGTTGGGACAGCACAGATACGCAGTATTTT. Protein sequence: CASSWDSTDTQYF.

There are a few counts of this clonotype. This chain uses TRBV7-9 with TRBJ2-7; D is unclear. The CDR3 extends over 12 amino acids. Germline V gene lookup returns CDR1 SEHNR and CDR2 FQNEAQ (reference sequence). V was pared by 1 base and J by 5 bases, with 6 bases between. The CDR3 DNA follows: TGTGCCAGCAGCTTAGGGGCAAACGAGCAGTACGTC. Its translation: CASSLGANEQYV.

This clonotype was picked up a small number of times. J is TRBJ1-4 and V is TRBV4-1; no definite D call. V lost 0 bases, J lost 0 bases, and 11 bases lay in between. The CDR3 has 17 residues. Per germline, CDR1 MGHRA and CDR2 YSYEKL. The CDR3 nucleotides are TGCGCCAGCAGCCAAGAGAGAACGGTTGCAACTAATGAAAAACTGTTTTTT. Its protein is CASSQERTVATNEKLFF.

The chain employs TRBV7-2 and TRBJ2-5, with D tentatively TRBD2 (6 bases). The CDR3 totals 14 residues. V was shortened by 7 bases and J by 3 bases, with 15 bases between the two germline ends. Germline loops: CDR1 SGHTA, CDR2 FQGNSA. The DNA for the CDR3 is TGTGCCAGCACGGGGCGGGGAACCAAAGAGACCCAGTACTTC. The encoded protein is CASTGRGTKETQYF.